These 13 T cell receptor beta chains were all obtained from the same sample, sequenced in a study of T cell repertoires in ileal Crohn's disease. The repertoire was sequenced with immunoSEQ multiplex PCR; TCRdb's copy has only in-frame clones and lacks some. This sample has about 7,200 clones, with 72% found just once. Time point noted: neoterminal ileum biopsy at postoperative endoscopy, about 6 months after surgery. The sequencing input was ileal tissue. The receptors were gathered from an adult with Crohn's disease.

CDR3 in amino acids: CASSLGGHDEQFF. The CDR3 DNA sequence: TGTGCCAGCAGCTTGGGGGGGCACGATGAGCAGTTCTTC. J is TRBJ2-1 and V is TRBV11-3; D may be TRBD2 (7 bases). The V gene's germline CDR1 is SGHNT and CDR2 YENEEA. The CDR3 has 13 amino acids. Trimming took 3 bases from V and 8 from J, leaving 11 bases between them.

The chain carries TRBV7-8 and TRBJ2-3; D gene unclear. This CDR3 spans 12 amino acids. The germline gives CDR1 SGHVS, CDR2 FQNEAQ. V was clipped by 2 bases and J by 9 bases, with 9 bases between them. The CDR3 region is CASSLTRTTQYF. The CDR3, as DNA: TGTGCCAGCAGCTTAACAAGAACGACGCAGTATTTT.

The chain combines TRBV28 with TRBJ1-2; a weak D match, TRBD1 (6 bases). V was shortened by 2 bases and J by 4 bases, with 11 bases between the two germline ends. In germline, CDR1 is MDHEN, CDR2 SYDVKM. The CDR3 contains 14 residues. The CDR3 spells CASSLGDTGYGYTF. The DNA of the CDR3 is TGTGCCAGCAGTTTAGGGGACACCGGCTATGGCTACACCTTC.

V and J are TRBV5-4 and TRBJ1-1; no reliable D call. The CDR3 has 14 amino acids. Germline assignment: CDR1 SGHNT and CDR2 YYREEE (reference sequence). V was shortened by 5 bases and J by 0 bases, with 11 bases between the two germline ends. CDR3 nucleotide sequence: TGTGCCAGCAGACGGGATCAGATGAACACTGAAGCTTTCTTT. As protein: CASRRDQMNTEAFF.

The chain employs TRBV6-1 and TRBJ2-7, with TRBD1 matching over 8 bases. The V gene's germline CDR1 is MNHNS and CDR2 SASEGT. J gave up 3 bases and V 6 bases, and 7 bases lay outside the gene matches. This CDR3 is 14 amino acids long. CDR3 sequence: CASRATGTGYEQYF. The CDR3 bases are TGTGCCAGCAGAGCAACCGGGACAGGCTACGAGCAGTACTTC.

CDR3 nucleotides: TGTGCCAGCAGTCGCGACAGGGGCACTGAAGCTTTCTTT. This encodes CASSRDRGTEAFF. The chain couples TRBV6-5 to TRBJ1-1; 8 positions match TRBD1. The CDR3 sequence is 13 residues long. Germline lookup yields CDR1 MNHEY and CDR2 SVGAGI. V trimming: 5 bases; J trimming: 4 bases; junction bases outside the gene matches: 3.

The gene calls are TRBV20-1 and TRBJ2-5; D unclear. Trimming took 4 bases from V and 5 from J, leaving 5 bases between them. Germline assignment: CDR1 DFQATT and CDR2 SNEGSKA (reference sequence). The CDR3 length is 10 residues. DNA of the CDR3: TGCAGTGCTAATCGTGAGACCCAGTACTTC. It specifies CSANRETQYF.

This chain links TRBV10-1 with TRBJ1-1; the match to TRBD1 covers 8 bases. V was clipped by 5 bases and J by 8 bases; unmatched bases: 10. The CDR3 contains 14 residues. The V gene's germline CDR1 is WNHNN and CDR2 SYGVQD (reference sequence). The DNA of the CDR3 is TGCGCCAGCAGTCCTCTTGGACAGGGAGTGGAAGCTTTCTTT. Translated: CASSPLGQGVEAFF.

The V gene is TRBV29-1, the J gene TRBJ2-1, with a weak D call TRBD1 (5 bases). V dropped 7 bases and J dropped 0 bases, with 7 bases sitting between them. The CDR3 extends over 12 amino acids. In germline, CDR1 is SQVTM, CDR2 ANQGSEA. The CDR3 DNA sequence: TGCAGCGCCAGGGACTCCTACAATGAGCAGTTCTTC. Encoded protein: CSARDSYNEQFF.

The sample holds a few counts of this clone. The rearrangement links TRBV7-2 to TRBJ1-5; D is undetermined. CDR1 and CDR2 from the germline V gene are SGHTA and FQGNSA. The ends were cut back, 3 bases at V and 0 bases at J, with 15 bases in the middle. The CDR3 consists of 17 residues. In nucleotides, the CDR3 is TGTGCCAGCAGCTTTAGGAGCGGAGCTTATAGCAATCAGCCCCAGCATTTT. Its translation is CASSFRSGAYSNQPQHF.

This clone was picked up one time. The rearrangement joins TRBV20-1 to TRBJ1-2; TRBD1 might be the D (6 bases). CDR3 length equals 11 residues. V lost 5 bases and J 6 bases, leaving 10 bases between the germline ends. Germline assignment: CDR1 DFQATT and CDR2 SNEGSKA (reference sequence). The CDR3 loop is CSARRGNGYTF. CDR3 sequence (DNA): TGCAGTGCTCGCAGGGGAAATGGCTACACCTTC.

This sequence joins TRBV16 and TRBJ1-1; no clear D gene. CDR3 length: 13 amino acids. Germline V gene sequence: CDR1 KGHSY, CDR2 FQNENV. V lost 0 bases and J 1 base, leaving 3 bases between the germline ends. The DNA of the CDR3 is TGTGCCAGCAGCCAATCCCGGAACACTGAAGCTTTCTTT. This gives the protein CASSQSRNTEAFF. Together with reference TRBV16 and TRBJ1-1, the CDR3 gives the full variable domain: GEEVAQTPKHLVRGEGQKAKLYCAPIKGHSYVFWYQQVLKNEFKFLISFQNENVFDETGMPKERFSAKCLPNSPCSLEIQATKLEDSAVYFCASSQSRNTEAFFGQGTRLTVV.

The rearrangement links TRBV28 to TRBJ1-2; possibly TRBD1 for D (6 bases). Trimming left V 7 bases short and J 0 bases short, with 12 bases between. CDR3 size: 14 residues. Germline CDR1 reads MDHEN; CDR2 reads SYDVKM. The CDR3 sequence is CASNSAGANYGYTF. CDR3 nucleotides: TGTGCCAGCAATTCGGCAGGGGCTAACTATGGCTACACCTTC.